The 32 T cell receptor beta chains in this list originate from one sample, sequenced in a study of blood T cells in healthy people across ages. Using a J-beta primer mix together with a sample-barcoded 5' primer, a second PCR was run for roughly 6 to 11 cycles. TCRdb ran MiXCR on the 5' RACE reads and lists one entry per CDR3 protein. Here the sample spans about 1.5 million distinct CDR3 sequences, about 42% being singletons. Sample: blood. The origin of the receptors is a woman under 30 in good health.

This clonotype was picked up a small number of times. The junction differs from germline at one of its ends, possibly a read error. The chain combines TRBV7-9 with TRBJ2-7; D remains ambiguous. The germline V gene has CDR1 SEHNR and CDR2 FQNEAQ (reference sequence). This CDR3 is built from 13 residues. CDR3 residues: CASSFQDSYEQYF. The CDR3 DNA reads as TGCGCCAGCAGCTTCCAGGACTCCTACGAGCAGTACTTC.

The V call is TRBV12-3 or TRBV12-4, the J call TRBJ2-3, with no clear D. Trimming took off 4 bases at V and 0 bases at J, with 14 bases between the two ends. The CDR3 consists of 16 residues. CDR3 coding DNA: TGTGCCAGCAGTTCACTTCTAGATACTAGCACAGATACGCAGTATTTT. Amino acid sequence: CASSSLLDTSTDTQYF.

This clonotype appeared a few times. The chain's CDR3 is CASRGDRGSDTQYF. As DNA, the CDR3 is TGTGCCAGCAGGGGGGACAGGGGGTCAGATACGCAGTATTTT. The chain couples TRBV25-1 to TRBJ2-3; 11 bases are a match to TRBD1. Looked up from germline, CDR1 is MGHDK and CDR2 is SYGVNS. J gave up 4 bases and V 6 bases, and 3 bases lay outside the gene matches. The CDR3 contains 14 residues.

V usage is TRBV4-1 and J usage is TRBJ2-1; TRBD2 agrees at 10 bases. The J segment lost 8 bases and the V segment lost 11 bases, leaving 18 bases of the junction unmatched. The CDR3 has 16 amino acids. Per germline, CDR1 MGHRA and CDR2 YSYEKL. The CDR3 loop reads CAGTKDGSGGWDEQFF. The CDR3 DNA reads TGCGCCGGCACTAAAGATGGTAGCGGGGGGTGGGATGAGCAGTTCTTC.

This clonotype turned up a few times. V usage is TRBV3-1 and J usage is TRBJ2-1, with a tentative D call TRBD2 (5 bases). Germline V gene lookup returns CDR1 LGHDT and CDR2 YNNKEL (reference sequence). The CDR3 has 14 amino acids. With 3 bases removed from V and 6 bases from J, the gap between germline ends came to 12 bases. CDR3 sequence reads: CASSHDGLVNEQFF. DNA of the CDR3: TGTGCCAGCAGCCACGACGGACTGGTCAATGAGCAGTTCTTC.

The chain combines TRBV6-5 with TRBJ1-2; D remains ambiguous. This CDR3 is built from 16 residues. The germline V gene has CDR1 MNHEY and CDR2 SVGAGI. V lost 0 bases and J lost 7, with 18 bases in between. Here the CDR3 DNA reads TGTGCCAGCAGTTACTCAGGAGCAGATCAGGCAGGTGGCTACACCTTC. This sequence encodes CASSYSGADQAGGYTF.

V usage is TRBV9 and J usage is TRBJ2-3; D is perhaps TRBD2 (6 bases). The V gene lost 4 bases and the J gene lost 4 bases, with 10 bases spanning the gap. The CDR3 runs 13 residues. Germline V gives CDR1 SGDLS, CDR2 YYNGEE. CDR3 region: CASSIGEADTQYF. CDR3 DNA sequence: TGTGCCAGCAGCATCGGGGAGGCAGATACGCAGTATTTT.

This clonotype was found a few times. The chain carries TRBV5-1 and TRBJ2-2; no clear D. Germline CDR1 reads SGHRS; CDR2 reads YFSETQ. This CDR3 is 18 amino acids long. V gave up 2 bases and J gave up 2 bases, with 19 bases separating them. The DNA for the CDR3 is TGCGCCAGCAGCTTATTGGTGGCACTTACTCGAAACACCGGGGAGCTGTTTTTT. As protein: CASSLLVALTRNTGELFF.

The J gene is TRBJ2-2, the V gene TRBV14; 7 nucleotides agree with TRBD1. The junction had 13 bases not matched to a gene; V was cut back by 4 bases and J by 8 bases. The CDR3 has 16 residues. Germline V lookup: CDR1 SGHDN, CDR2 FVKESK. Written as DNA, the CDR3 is TGTGCCAGCAGCCCATCACCATACAGGGGCTCGGGGGAGCTGTTTTTT. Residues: CASSPSPYRGSGELFF.

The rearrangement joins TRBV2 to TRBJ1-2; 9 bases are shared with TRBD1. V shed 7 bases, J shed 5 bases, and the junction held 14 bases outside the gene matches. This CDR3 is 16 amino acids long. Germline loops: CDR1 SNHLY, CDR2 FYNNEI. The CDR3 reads CASTQDIAGTGYGYTF. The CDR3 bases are TGTGCCAGCACCCAAGATATTGCCGGGACAGGGTATGGCTACACCTTC. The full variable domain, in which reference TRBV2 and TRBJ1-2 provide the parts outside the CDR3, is EPEVTQTPSHQVTQMGQEVILRCVPISNHLYFYWYRQILGQKVEFLVSFYNNEISEKSEIFDDQFSVERPDGSNFTLKIRSTKLEDSAMYFCASTQDIAGTGYGYTFGSGTRLTVV.

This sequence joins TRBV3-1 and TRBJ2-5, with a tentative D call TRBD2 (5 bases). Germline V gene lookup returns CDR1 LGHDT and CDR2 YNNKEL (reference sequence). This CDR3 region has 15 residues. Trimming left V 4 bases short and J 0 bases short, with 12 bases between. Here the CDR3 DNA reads TGTGCCAGCAGCCTCCGGACTTCATACCAAGAGACCCAGTACTTC. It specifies CASSLRTSYQETQYF.

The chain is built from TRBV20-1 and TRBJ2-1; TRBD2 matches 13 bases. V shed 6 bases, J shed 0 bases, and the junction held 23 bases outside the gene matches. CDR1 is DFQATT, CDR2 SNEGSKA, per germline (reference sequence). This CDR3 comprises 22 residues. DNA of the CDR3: TGCAGTGCCCCTTCACCGGGACTAGCGGGACCCGACCCAAAGAGCTCCTACAATGAGCAGTTCTTC. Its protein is CSAPSPGLAGPDPKSSYNEQFF.

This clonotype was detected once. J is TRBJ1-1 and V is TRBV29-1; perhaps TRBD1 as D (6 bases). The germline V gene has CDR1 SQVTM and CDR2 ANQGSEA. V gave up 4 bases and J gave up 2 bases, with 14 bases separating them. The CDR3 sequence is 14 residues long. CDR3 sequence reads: CSVARGRGNTEAFF. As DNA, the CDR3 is TGCAGCGTTGCTCGGGGCAGGGGCAACACTGAAGCTTTCTTT.

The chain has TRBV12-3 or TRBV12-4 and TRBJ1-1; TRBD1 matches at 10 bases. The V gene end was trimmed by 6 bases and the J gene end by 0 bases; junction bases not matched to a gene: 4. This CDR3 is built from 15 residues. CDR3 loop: CASSRQGALNTEAFF. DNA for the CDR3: TGTGCCAGCAGCAGACAGGGGGCTCTGAACACTGAAGCTTTCTTT.

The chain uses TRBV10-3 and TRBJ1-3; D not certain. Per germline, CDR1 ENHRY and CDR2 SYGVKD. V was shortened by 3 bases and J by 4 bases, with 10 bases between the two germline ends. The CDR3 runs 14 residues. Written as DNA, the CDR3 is TGTGCCATCAGTGACACGTTAGACGGAAACACCATATATTTT. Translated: CAISDTLDGNTIYF.

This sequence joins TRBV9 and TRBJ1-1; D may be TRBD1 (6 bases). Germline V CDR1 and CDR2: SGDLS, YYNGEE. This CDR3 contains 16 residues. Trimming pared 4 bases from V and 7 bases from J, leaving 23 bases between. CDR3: CASSPQIRGVRVEAFF. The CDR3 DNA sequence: TGTGCCAGCAGCCCTCAGATCAGGGGAGTTCGGGTTGAAGCTTTCTTT.

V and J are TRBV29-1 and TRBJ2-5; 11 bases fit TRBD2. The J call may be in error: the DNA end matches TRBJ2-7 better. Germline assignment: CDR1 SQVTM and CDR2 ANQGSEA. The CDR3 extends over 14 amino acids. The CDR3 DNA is TGCAGCGTTTACACTAGCGGGAGTAGTTACGAGCAGTACTTC. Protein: CSVYTSGSSYEQYF.

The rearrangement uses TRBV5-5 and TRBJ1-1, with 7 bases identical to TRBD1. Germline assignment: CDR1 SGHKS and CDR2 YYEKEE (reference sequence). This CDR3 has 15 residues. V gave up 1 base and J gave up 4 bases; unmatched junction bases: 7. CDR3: CASSLTDRQVTEAFF. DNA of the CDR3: TGTGCCAGCAGCTTGACGGACAGGCAGGTCACTGAAGCTTTCTTT. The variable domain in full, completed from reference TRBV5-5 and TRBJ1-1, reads DAGVTQSPTHLIKTRGQQVTLRCSPISGHKSVSWYQQVLGQGPQFIFQYYEKEERGRGNFPDRFSARQFPNYSSELNVNALLLGDSALYLCASSLTDRQVTEAFFGQGTRLTVV.

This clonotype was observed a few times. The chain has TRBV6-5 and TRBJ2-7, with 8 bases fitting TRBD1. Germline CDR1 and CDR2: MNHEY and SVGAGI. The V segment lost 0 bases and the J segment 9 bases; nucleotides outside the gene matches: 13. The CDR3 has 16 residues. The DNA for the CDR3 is TGTGCCAGCAGTTACTCCCCCTGGACAGGGACCATCGGGCAGTACTTC. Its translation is CASSYSPWTGTIGQYF.

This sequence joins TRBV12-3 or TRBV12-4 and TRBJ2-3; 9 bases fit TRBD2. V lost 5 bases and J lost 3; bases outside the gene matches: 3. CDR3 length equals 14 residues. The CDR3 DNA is TGTGCCAGCAGTCGGACTAGCGAGACAGATACGCAGTATTTT. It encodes CASSRTSETDTQYF.

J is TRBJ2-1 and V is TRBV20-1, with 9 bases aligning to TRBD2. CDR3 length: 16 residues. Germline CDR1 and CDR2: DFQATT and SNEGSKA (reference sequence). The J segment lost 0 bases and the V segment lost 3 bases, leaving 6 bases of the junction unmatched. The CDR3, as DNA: TGCAGTGCTAGCAAGTATAGCGGGGGCTCCTACAATGAGCAGTTCTTC. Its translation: CSASKYSGGSYNEQFF.

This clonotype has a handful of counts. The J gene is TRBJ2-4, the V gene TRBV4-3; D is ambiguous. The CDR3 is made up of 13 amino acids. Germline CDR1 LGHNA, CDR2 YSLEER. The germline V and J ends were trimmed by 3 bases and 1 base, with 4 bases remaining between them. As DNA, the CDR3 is TGCGCCAGCAGCCACAGGGCCAAAAACATTCAGTACTTC. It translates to CASSHRAKNIQYF.

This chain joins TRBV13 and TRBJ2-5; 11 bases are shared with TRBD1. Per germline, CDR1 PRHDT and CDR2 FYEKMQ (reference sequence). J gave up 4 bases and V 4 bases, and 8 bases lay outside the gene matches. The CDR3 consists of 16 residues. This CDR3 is CASSYGTGGVLETQYF. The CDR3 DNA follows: TGTGCCAGCAGCTACGGGACAGGGGGAGTTCTAGAGACCCAGTACTTC.

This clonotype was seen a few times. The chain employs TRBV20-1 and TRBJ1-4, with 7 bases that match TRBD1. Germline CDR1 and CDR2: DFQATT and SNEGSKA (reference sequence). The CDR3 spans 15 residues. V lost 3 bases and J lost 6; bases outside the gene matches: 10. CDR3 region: CSARQPGTDHEKLFF. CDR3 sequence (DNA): TGCAGTGCTAGGCAACCCGGGACAGATCATGAAAAACTGTTTTTT.

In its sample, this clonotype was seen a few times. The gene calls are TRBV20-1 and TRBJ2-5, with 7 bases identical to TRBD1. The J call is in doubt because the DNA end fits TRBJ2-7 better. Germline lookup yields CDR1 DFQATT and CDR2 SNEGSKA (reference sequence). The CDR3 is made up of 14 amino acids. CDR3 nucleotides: TGCAGTGCCACTACTGGGACAGCGATCTACGAGCAGTACTTC. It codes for CSATTGTAIYEQYF.

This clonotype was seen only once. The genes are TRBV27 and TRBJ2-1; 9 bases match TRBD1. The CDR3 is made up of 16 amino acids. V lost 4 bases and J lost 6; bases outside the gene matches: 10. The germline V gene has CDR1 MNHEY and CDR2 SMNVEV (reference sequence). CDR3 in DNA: TGTGCCAGCAGTTCCCCCCTTGGGACAGGGACCAATGAGCAGTTCTTC. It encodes CASSSPLGTGTNEQFF.

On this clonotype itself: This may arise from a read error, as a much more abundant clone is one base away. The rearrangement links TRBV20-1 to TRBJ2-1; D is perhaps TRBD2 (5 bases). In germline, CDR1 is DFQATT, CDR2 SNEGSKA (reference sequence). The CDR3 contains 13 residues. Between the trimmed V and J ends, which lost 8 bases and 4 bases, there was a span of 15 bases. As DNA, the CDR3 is TGCAGTTGTGAGCGGTGGGAATACAATGAGCAGTTCTTC. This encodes CSCERWEYNEQFF.

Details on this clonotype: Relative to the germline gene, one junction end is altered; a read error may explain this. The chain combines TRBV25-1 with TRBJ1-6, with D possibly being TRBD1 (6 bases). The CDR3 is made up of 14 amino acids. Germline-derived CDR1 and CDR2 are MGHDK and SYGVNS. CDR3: CVSSAATGNSPLHF. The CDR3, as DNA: TGTGTCAGCAGTGCCGCCACAGGGAATTCACCCCTCCACTTT. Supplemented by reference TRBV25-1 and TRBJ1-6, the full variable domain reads EADIYQTPRYLVIGTGKKITLECSQTMGHDKMYWYQQDPGMELHLIHYSYGVNSTEKGDLSSESTVSRIRTEHFPLTLESARPSHTSQYLCVSSAATGNSPLHFGNGTRLTVT.

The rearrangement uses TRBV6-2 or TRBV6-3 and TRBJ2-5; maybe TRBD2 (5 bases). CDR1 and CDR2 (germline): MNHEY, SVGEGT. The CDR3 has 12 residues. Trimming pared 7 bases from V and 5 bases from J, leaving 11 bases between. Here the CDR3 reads CASKLGSETQYF. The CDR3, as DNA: TGTGCCAGCAAACTAGGGTCGGAGACCCAGTACTTC.

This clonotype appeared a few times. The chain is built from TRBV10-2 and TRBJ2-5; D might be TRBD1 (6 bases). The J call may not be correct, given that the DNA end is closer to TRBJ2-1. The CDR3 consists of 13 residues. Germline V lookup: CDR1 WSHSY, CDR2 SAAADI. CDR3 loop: CASTGTPQETQFF. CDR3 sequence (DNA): TGCGCCAGCACCGGGACACCTCAAGAGACCCAGTTCTTC.

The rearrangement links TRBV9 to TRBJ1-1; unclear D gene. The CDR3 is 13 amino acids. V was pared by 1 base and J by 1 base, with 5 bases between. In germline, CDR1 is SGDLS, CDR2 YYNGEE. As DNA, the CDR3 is TGTGCCAGCAGCGTACTGGAGAACACTGAAGCTTTCTTT. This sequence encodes CASSVLENTEAFF.

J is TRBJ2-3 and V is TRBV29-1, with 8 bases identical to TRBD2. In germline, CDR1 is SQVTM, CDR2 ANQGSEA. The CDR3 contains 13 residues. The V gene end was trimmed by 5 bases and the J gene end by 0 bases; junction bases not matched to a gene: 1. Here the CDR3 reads CSVLAGSTDTQYF. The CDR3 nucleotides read TGCAGCGTTCTAGCGGGTAGCACAGATACGCAGTATTTT.